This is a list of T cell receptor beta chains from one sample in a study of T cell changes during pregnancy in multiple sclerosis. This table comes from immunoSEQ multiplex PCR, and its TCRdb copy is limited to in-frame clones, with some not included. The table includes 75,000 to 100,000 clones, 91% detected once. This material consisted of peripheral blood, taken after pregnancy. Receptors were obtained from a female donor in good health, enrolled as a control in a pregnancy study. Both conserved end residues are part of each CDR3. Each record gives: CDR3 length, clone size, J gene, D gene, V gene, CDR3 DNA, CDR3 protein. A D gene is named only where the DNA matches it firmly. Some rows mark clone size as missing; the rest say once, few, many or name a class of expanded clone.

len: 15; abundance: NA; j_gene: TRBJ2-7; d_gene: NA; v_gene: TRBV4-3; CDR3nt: TGCGCCAGCAGCCAAGATAACCGGCAGGTCGACGAGCAGTACTTC; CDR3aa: CASSQDNRQVDEQYF
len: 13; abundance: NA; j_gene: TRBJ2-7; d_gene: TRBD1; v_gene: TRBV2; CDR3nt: TGTGCCAGCAGTGAGACAGGGGGCTTCGAGCAGTACTTC; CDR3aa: CASSETGGFEQYF
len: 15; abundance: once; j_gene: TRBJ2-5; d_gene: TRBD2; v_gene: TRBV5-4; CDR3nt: TGTGCCAGCAGCCGGGGACTAGCGGGAAGGGAGACCCAGTACTTC; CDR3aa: CASSRGLAGRETQYF
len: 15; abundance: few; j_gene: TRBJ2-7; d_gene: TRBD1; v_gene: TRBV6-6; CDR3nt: TGTGCCAGCAGTTACCCCGACAGGGGCTCCTACGAGCAGTACTTC; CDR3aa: CASSYPDRGSYEQYF
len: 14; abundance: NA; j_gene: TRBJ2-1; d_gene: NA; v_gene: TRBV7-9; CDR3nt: TGTGCCAGCAGCTCCCGGGGGACCTACAATGAGCAGTTCTTC; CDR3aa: CASSSRGTYNEQFF
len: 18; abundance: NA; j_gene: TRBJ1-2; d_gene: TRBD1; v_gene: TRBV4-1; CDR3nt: TGCGCCAGCAGCCAAAAAGGGACAGGCCCCAGTGGCTCGGTTGGCTACACCTTC; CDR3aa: CASSQKGTGPSGSVGYTF
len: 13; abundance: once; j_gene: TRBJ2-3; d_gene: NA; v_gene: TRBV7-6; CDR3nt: TGTGCCAGCAGCTTCAGTAGCACAGATACGCAGTATTTT; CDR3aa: CASSFSSTDTQYF
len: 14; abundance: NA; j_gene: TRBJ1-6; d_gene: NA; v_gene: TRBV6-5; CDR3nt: TGTGCCAGCAGTGTACAGGGTGGTAATTCACCCCTCCACTTT; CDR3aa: CASSVQGGNSPLHF
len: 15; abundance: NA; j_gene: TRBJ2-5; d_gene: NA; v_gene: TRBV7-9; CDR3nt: TGTGCCAGCAGCTTAGCTGCGAGCGGACAAGAGACCCAGTACTTC; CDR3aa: CASSLAASGQETQYF
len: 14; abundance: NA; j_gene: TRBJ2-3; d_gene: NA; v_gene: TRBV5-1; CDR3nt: TGCGCCAGCCCCCCGAGGGCATCGCCAGATACGCAGTATTTT; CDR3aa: CASPPRASPDTQYF
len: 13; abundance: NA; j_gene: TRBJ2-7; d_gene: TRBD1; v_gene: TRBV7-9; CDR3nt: TGTGCCAGCAGCCCACAGGGGAAAGACGAGCAGTACTTC; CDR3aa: CASSPQGKDEQYF
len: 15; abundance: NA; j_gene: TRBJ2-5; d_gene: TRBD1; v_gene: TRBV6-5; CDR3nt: TGTGCCAGCAGTGGGACAGGGGCTGCCGAAGAGACCCAGTACTTC; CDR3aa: CASSGTGAAEETQYF
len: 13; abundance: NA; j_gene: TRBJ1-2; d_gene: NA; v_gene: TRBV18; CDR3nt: TGTGCCAGCTCACCAGAATTGAGGGGACTCCTCCACTTC; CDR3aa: CASSPELRGLLHF
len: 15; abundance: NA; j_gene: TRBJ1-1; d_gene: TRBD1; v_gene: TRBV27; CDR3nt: TGTGCCAGCAGTGTATACAGGGGAAAAGGCACTGAAGCTTTCTTT; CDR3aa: CASSVYRGKGTEAFF
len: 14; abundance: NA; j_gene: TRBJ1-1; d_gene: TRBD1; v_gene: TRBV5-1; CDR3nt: TGCGCCAGCAGCTCCTGGACAGGGGACACTGAAGCTTTCTTT; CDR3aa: CASSSWTGDTEAFF
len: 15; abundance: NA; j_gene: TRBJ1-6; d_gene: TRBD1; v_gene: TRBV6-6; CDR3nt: TGTGCCAGCAGTTATAGTGGGACAGGGGACTCACCCCTCCACTTT; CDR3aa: CASSYSGTGDSPLHF
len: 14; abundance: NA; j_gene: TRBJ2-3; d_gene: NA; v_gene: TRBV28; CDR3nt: TGTGCCAGCACCGATCGGGGTGGAACAGATACGCAGTATTTT; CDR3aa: CASTDRGGTDTQYF
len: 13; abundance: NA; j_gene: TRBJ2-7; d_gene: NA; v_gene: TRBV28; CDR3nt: TGTGCCAGCAGCCTGGGGGGTGGGTACGAGCAGTACTTC; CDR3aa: CASSLGGGYEQYF
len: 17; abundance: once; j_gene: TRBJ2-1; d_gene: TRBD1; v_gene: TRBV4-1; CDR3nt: TGCGCCAGCAGCCAACGCAGACAGGGAAATCCCTACAATGAGCAGTTCTTC; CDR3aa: CASSQRRQGNPYNEQFF
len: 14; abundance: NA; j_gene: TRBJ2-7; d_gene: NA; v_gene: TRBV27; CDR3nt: TGTGCCAGCAGTTTAGGTGGGACTTTTTACGAGCAGTACTTC; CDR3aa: CASSLGGTFYEQYF
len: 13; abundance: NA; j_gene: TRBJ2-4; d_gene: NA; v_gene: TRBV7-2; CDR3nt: TGTGCCAGCAGCCGGGCGGGGCAAAACATTCAGTACTTC; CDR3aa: CASSRAGQNIQYF
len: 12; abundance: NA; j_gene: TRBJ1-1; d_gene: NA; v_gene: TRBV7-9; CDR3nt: TGTGCCAGCAGCTTAGGAGCGCGGGAAGCTTTCTTT; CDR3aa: CASSLGAREAFF
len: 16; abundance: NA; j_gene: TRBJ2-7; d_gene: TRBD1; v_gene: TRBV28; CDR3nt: TGTGCCAGCAGTTCCCCGGGACAGGGAGTGGCCTACGAGCAGTACTTC; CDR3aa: CASSSPGQGVAYEQYF